This T cell receptor beta chain was sequenced for a study of control samples from healthy donors and cancer patients. Per germline, CDR1 LNHDA and CDR2 SQIVND (reference sequence). The CDR3 sequence is 15 residues long. J lost 5 bases, V lost 5 bases, and 8 bases had no gene match. Clones were sequenced by immunoSEQ multiplex PCR, and TCRdb holds only the in-frame ones, with some missing. The data contain 80,000 to 100,000 clones, approximately 86% of them singletons. The V call is TRBV19, the J call TRBJ1-1; 10 nucleotides align to TRBD1. Sequenced input: blood. This receptor was taken from a man aged 30 to 45 in good health. CDR3 protein: CASSPSSGQGTEAFF. The CDR3 DNA reads as TGTGCCAGTAGTCCATCATCGGGACAGGGGACTGAAGCTTTCTTT.